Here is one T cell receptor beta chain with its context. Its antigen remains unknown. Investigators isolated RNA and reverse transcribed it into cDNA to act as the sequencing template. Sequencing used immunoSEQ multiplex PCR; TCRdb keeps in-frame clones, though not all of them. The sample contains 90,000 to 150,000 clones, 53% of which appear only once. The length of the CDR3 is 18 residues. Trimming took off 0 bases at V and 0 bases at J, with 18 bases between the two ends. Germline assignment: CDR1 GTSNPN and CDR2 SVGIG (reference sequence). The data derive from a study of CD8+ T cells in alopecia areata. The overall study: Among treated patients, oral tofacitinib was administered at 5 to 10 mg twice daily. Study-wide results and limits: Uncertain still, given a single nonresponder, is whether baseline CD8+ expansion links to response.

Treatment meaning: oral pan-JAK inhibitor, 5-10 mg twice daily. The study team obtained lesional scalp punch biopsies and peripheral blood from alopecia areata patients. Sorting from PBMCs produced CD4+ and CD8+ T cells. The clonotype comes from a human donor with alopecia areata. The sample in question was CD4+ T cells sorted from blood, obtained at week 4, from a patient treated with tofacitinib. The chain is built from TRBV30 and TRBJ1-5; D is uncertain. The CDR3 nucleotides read TGTGCCTGGAGTGTAAAGGGTCGGGGAGGAAGTAGCAATCAGCCCCAGCATTTT. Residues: CAWSVKGRGGSSNQPQHF.